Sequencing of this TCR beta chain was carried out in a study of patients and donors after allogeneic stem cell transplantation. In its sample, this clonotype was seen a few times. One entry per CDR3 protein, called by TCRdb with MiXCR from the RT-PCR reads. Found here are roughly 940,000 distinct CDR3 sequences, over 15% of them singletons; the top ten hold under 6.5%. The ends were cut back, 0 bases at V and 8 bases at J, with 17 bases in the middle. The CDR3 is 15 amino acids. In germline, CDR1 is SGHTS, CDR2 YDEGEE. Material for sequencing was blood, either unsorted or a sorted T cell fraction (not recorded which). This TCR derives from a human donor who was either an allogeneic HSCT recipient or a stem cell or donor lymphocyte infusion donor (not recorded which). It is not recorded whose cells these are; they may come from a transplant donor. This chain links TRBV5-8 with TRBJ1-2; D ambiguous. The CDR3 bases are TGTGCCAGCAGCTTGGCCGTACTATGGAAGGGAGGCTACACCTTC. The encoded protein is CASSLAVLWKGGYTF.